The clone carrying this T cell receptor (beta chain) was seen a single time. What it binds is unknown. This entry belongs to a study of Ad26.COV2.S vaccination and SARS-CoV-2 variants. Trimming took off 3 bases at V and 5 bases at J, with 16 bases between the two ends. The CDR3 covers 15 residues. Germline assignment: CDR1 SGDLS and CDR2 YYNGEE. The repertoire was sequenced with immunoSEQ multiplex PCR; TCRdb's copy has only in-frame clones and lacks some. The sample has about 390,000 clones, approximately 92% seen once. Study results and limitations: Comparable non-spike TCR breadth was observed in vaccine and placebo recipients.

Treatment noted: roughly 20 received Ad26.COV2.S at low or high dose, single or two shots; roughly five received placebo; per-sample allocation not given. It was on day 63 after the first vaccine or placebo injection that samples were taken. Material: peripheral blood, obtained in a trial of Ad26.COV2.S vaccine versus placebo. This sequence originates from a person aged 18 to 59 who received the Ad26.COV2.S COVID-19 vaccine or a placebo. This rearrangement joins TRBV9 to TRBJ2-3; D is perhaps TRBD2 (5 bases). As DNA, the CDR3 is TGTGCCAGCAGCGCCCTCCGAAGCCGGGGAGATACGCAGTATTTT. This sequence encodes CASSALRSRGDTQYF.